These 15 T cell receptor beta chains share one sample of origin, sequenced in a study of blood T cell repertoires in COVID-19. The table came from immunoSEQ multiplex PCR; TCRdb's copy has only in-frame clones and leaves some out. The profile shows fewer than 250,000 clones, around nine tenths of them singletons. Sequencing was performed on PBMCs or T cells enriched from blood (not recorded which). Receptors were obtained from a woman between 45 and 65 years old with acute COVID-19.

This chain links TRBV7-3 with TRBJ2-3, with 8 bases matching TRBD2. The germline gives CDR1 SGHTA, CDR2 FQGTGA. The V segment lost 5 bases and the J segment 3 bases; nucleotides outside the gene matches: 10. The CDR3 covers 16 residues. The CDR3 here is CASSTISGSLTDTQYF. CDR3 nucleotides: TGTGCCAGCAGCACGATAAGCGGGAGTCTGACAGATACGCAGTATTTT.

V is TRBV7-3 and J is TRBJ1-1; D not certain. Germline V CDR1 and CDR2: SGHTA, FQGTGA. Trimming removed 8 bases from V and 3 bases from J, with 13 bases in between. The CDR3 has 13 amino acids. The CDR3 loop is CASRGQVDTEAFF. DNA for the CDR3: TGTGCCAGCCGAGGGCAGGTTGACACTGAAGCTTTCTTT.

The chain couples TRBV28 to TRBJ1-6; D is perhaps TRBD1 (6 bases). V was pared by 5 bases and J by 5 bases, with 10 bases between. Germline V gene data show CDR1 as MDHEN and CDR2 as SYDVKM. There are 14 residues in the CDR3. The CDR3 loop reads CASSPWTDNSPLHF. The CDR3 DNA reads TGTGCCAGCAGTCCGTGGACAGATAATTCACCCCTCCACTTT. The full variable domain, with the rest looked up from reference TRBV28 and TRBJ1-6, is DVKVTQSSRYLVKRTGEKVFLECVQDMDHENMFWYRQDPGLGLRLIYFSYDVKMKEKGDIPEGYSVSREKKERFSLILESASTNQTSMYLCASSPWTDNSPLHFGNGTRLTVT.

The V gene is TRBV11-2, the J gene TRBJ2-3, with D possibly matching TRBD2 (6 bases). Germline CDR1 is SGHAT and CDR2 is FQNNGV. The CDR3 covers 16 residues. V shed 1 base and J shed 5 bases, with 16 bases lying between them. In DNA form, the CDR3 reads TGTGCCAGCAGCTTAGGGGTCGCAGGAGCGGGAGATACGCAGTATTTT. Its translation is CASSLGVAGAGDTQYF.

The chain has TRBV2 and TRBJ2-7; 12 bases are a match to TRBD2. The CDR3 is 15 amino acids. J was trimmed by 4 bases and V by 10 bases; bases with no gene match: 11. Germline V gene lookup returns CDR1 SNHLY and CDR2 FYNNEI. The CDR3: CATLDGTSGFYEQYF. CDR3 DNA: TGTGCCACCCTCGACGGGACTAGCGGGTTTTACGAGCAGTACTTC.

The genes are TRBV9 and TRBJ1-6; 9 bases map to TRBD1. Germline V gene sequence: CDR1 SGDLS, CDR2 YYNGEE. The CDR3 runs 14 residues. The J segment lost 9 bases and the V segment lost 4 bases, leaving 5 bases of the junction unmatched. CDR3 bases: TGTGCCAGCAGCCTACAGGGGGCAGGTTCACCCCTCCACTTT. Residues: CASSLQGAGSPLHF. The complete variable domain, with remaining parts taken from reference TRBV9 and TRBJ1-6, reads DSGVTQTPKHLITATGQRVTLRCSPRSGDLSVYWYQQSLDQGLQFLIQYYNGEERAKGNILERFSAQQFPDLHSELNLSSLELGDSALYFCASSLQGAGSPLHFGNGTRLTVT.

The chain is built from TRBV20-1 and TRBJ1-1, with 7 bases that match TRBD1. This CDR3 is built from 13 residues. Per germline, CDR1 DFQATT and CDR2 SNEGSKA (reference sequence). J was trimmed by 5 bases and V by 3 bases; bases with no gene match: 6. The DNA for the CDR3 is TGCAGTGCTAGTGGGCAGGGGGGTACTGAAGCTTTCTTT. Its translation: CSASGQGGTEAFF.

This sequence joins TRBV5-5 and TRBJ2-2; 7 nucleotides match TRBD2. Germline V CDR1 and CDR2: SGHKS, YYEKEE (reference sequence). CDR3 length equals 16 residues. J was trimmed by 5 bases and V by 1 base; bases with no gene match: 8. The CDR3 reads CASSLRPGTTTGELFF. In DNA form, the CDR3 reads TGTGCCAGCAGCTTGAGGCCCGGGACTACTACCGGGGAGCTGTTTTTT.

V is TRBV7-2 and J is TRBJ2-1; the D is unclear. The V gene's germline CDR1 is SGHTA and CDR2 FQGNSA. V shed 1 base and J shed 0 bases, with 10 bases lying between them. This CDR3 has 16 residues. CDR3 sequence: CASSLEGGVSYNEQFF. The CDR3 nucleotides read TGTGCCAGCAGCTTAGAAGGCGGAGTCTCCTACAATGAGCAGTTCTTC.

V usage is TRBV4-3 and J usage is TRBJ2-2; D remains ambiguous. V was cut by 3 bases and J by 6 bases, with 14 bases left in between. CDR1 and CDR2 (germline): LGHNA, YSLEER. There are 15 residues in the CDR3. The CDR3 is CASSQATNWAGELFF. In nucleotides, the CDR3 is TGCGCCAGCAGCCAGGCTACTAACTGGGCCGGGGAGCTGTTTTTT.

V and J are TRBV6-5 and TRBJ2-7; D gene ambiguous. The CDR3 consists of 13 residues. The germline V gene has CDR1 MNHEY and CDR2 SVGAGI. V lost 6 bases to trimming and J lost 2 bases, with 11 bases between them. The CDR3 here is CASRSRAPYEQYF. CDR3 in DNA: TGTGCCAGCAGGTCGCGTGCCCCCTACGAGCAGTACTTC.

The chain carries TRBV18 and TRBJ2-7; maybe TRBD1 (6 bases). The CDR3 totals 15 residues. Per germline, CDR1 KGHSH and CDR2 LQKENI. Trimming removed 3 bases at V and 3 bases at J, with 15 bases between. The CDR3 protein is CASSPLDSDLYEQYF. CDR3 DNA: TGTGCCAGCTCACCGCTGGACAGTGACCTCTACGAGCAGTACTTC.

The chain is built from TRBV11-3 and TRBJ1-4; the match to TRBD1 covers 8 bases. Germline CDR1 and CDR2: SGHNT and YENEEA. The V segment lost 5 bases and the J segment 6 bases; nucleotides outside the gene matches: 11. The CDR3 has 16 residues. The CDR3 DNA is TGTGCCAGCAGCCCACCAGGACAGGGTCGATATGAAAAACTGTTTTTT. It codes for CASSPPGQGRYEKLFF.

The chain uses TRBV2 and TRBJ2-7, with 11 bases that match TRBD2. CDR3 length: 14 residues. J was trimmed by 1 base and V by 6 bases; bases with no gene match: 2. The germline V gene encodes CDR1 SNHLY and CDR2 FYNNEI. CDR3 in amino acids: CASRGLAVSYEQYF. As DNA, the CDR3 is TGTGCCAGCAGGGGACTAGCGGTATCCTACGAGCAGTACTTC.

In this sample, this clone turned up a few times. The CDR3 region is CASSLDGSSGANVLTF. In nucleotides, the CDR3 is TGTGCCAGCAGTTTGGACGGGAGCTCTGGGGCCAACGTCCTGACTTTC. This chain joins TRBV27 and TRBJ2-6, with D possibly being TRBD2 (6 bases). Germline V gives CDR1 MNHEY, CDR2 SMNVEV (reference sequence). The CDR3 runs to 16 residues. The ends were cut back, 3 bases at V and 0 bases at J, with 9 bases in the middle.